This TCR beta chain was found in a study of blood T cell repertoires in COVID-19. In the study overall: Acute and convalescent COVID-19 samples came from the United States, Italy and Spain.

Repertoires were generated with immunoSEQ multiplex PCR, while TCRdb's copy carries only in-frame clones and drops some. The table has about 250,000 clones, roughly 83% seen once. V was clipped by 2 bases and J by 1 base, with 6 bases between them. The CDR3 is 14 amino acids. Per germline, CDR1 MNHNY and CDR2 SVGAGI (reference sequence). This clonotype was obtained from a man aged 35 to 55 with acute or convalescent COVID-19. Source material: peripheral blood. The chain has TRBV6-6 and TRBJ1-3; D unclear. The CDR3 sequence is CASSYAASGNTIYF. The CDR3, as DNA: TGTGCCAGCAGTTACGCGGCATCTGGAAACACCATATATTTT.